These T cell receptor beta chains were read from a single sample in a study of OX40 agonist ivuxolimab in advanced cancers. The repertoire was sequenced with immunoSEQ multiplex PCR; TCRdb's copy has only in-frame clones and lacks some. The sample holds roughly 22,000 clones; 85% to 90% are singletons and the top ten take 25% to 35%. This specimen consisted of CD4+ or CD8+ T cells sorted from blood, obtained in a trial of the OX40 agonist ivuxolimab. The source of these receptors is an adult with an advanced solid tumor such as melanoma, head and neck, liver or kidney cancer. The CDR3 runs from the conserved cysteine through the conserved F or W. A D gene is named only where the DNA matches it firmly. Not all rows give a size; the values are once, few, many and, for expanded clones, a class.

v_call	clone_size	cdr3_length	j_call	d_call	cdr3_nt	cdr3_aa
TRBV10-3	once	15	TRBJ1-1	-	TGTGCCATCAGTGAGAGTATGGGGATTAACACTGAAGCTTTCTTT	CAISESMGINTEAFF
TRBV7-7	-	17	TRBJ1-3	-	TGTGCTAGCAGCCCCTCAGACATTTCGAGCTCTGGAAACACCATATATTTT	CASSPSDISSSGNTIYF
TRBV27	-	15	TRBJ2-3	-	TGTGCCAGCAGTTTAGGAGGGGCCAGGGCAGATACGCAGTATTTT	CASSLGGARADTQYF
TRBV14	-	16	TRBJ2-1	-	TGTGCCAGCAGCCAAGAAAGCGGGTCTCCCTACAATGAGCAGTTCTTC	CASSQESGSPYNEQFF
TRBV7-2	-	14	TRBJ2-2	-	TGTGCCAGCAGCTTTGGGACGAACACCGGGGAGCTGTTTTTT	CASSFGTNTGELFF
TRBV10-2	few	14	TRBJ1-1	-	TGCGCCAGCAGTGAGACAGGGCTAGCGAGTGAAGCTTTCTTT	CASSETGLASEAFF
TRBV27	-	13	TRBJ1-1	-	TGCGCCAGCAGTTCGAGGGGATACACTGAAGCTTTCTTT	CASSSRGYTEAFF
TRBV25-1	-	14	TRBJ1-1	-	TGTGCCAGCAGCCCTCTATCGGTGAACACTGAAGCTTTCTTT	CASSPLSVNTEAFF
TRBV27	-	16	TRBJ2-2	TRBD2	TGTGCCAGCAGTTTTTTGCTAGCGGGGAACACCGGGGAGCTGTTTTTT	CASSFLLAGNTGELFF
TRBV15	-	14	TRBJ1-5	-	TGTGCCACCAGCAGATCGGTAGGCAATCAGCCCCAGCATTTT	CATSRSVGNQPQHF
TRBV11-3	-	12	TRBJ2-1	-	TGTGCCAGCAGCTTAGCCGGTCTTTTGCAGTTCTTC	CASSLAGLLQFF
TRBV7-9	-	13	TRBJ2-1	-	TGTGCCAGCAACATAGACGGCGTTCGTGAGCAGTTCTTC	CASNIDGVREQFF
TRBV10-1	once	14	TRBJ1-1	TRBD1	TGCGCCAGCAGCTACGGACAGGGCGGCACTGAAGCTTTCTTT	CASSYGQGGTEAFF
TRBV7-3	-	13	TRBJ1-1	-	TGTGCCAGCAGCCCCCGGGGGAACACTGAAGCTTTCTTT	CASSPRGNTEAFF
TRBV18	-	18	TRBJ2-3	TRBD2	TGTGCCAGCTCACCTGCTAGCGGGAGGTGGGCTTACACAGATACGCAGTATTTT	CASSPASGRWAYTDTQYF
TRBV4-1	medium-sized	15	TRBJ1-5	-	TGCGCCAGCAGCCAAGAGGGGAGAGGGGGGCAGCCCCAGCATTTT	CASSQEGRGGQPQHF
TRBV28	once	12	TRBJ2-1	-	TGTGCCAGCAGTTTACGCTCAAATGAGCAGTTCTTC	CASSLRSNEQFF
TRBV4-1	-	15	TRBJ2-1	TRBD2	TGCGCCAGCAGCGGCGGGACTAGCGTCGTGGATGAGCAGTTCTTC	CASSGGTSVVDEQFF
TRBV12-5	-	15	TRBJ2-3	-	TGTGCTAGTGGTTTCGGGACTGTCGGCACAGATACGCAGTATTTT	CASGFGTVGTDTQYF
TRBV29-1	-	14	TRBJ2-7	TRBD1	TGCAGCGTTGAAATCTCGGACAGGGGGGAAGAGCAGTACTTC	CSVEISDRGEEQYF
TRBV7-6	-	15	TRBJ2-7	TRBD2	TGTGCCAGCAGCTTAGAGCGGGACGGCTCCTACGAGCAGTACTTC	CASSLERDGSYEQYF
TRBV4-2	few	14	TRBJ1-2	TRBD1	TGTGCCAGCAGCCAACCGACAGGGAGGAATGGCTACACCTTC	CASSQPTGRNGYTF
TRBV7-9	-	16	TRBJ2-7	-	TGTGCCAGCAGCCCCCTAGGAGGTACTAGTTCCTACGGGCAGTACTTC	CASSPLGGTSSYGQYF
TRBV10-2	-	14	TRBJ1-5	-	TGCGCCAGCAGTGAGCAGGGTAGCAATCAGCCCCAGCATTTT	CASSEQGSNQPQHF
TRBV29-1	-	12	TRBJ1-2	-	TGCAGCGTTGTTCTGCAGGCCTTTGGCTACACCTTC	CSVVLQAFGYTF
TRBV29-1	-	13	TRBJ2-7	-	TGCAGCGTTCAGGACAGCTCCTCCTACGAGCAGTACTTC	CSVQDSSSYEQYF
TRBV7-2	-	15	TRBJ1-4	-	TGTGCCAGCAGCTTAAGCAGGACAACTAATGAAAAACTGTTTTTT	CASSLSRTTNEKLFF
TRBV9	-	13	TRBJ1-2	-	TGTGCCAGCAGCGTCCAAAGGGGCTATGGCTACACCTTC	CASSVQRGYGYTF
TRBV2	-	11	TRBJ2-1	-	TGTGCCAGCAGCGATTACAATGAGCAGTTCTTC	CASSDYNEQFF
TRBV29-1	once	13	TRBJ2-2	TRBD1	TGCAGCGTTGCCAAGACAGGGGCCGGGGAGCTGTTTTTT	CSVAKTGAGELFF
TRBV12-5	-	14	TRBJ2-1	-	TGTGCTAGTGGTTTAAGTGGACAGTACAATGAGCAGTTCTTC	CASGLSGQYNEQFF
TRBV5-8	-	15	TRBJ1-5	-	TGTGCCAGCAGCTCCGCCCTAATGAGCAATCAGCCCCAGCATTTT	CASSSALMSNQPQHF
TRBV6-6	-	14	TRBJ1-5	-	TGTGCCAGCAGTTATCCGGGGGCGGTTCAGCCCCAGCATTTT	CASSYPGAVQPQHF
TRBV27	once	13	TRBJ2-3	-	TGTGCCAGCAGTTTCGGAGGAACAGATACGCAGTATTTT	CASSFGGTDTQYF
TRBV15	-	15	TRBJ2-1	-	TGTGCCACCATGGGACCGCGGGGTTCCTACAATGAGCAGTTCTTC	CATMGPRGSYNEQFF
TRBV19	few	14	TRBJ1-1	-	TGTGCCAGTAGTCCCCTGGGGGGGGTAACTGAAGCTTTCTTT	CASSPLGGVTEAFF
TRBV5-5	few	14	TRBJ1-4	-	TGTGCCAGCAGCTTCTCTCTGGGGAATGAAAAACTGTTTTTT	CASSFSLGNEKLFF
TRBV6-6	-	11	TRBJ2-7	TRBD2	TGTGCCAGCCATCGGGGGGTGGAGCAGTACTTC	CASHRGVEQYF
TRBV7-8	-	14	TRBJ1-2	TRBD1	TGTGCCAGCAGCTTAAGGACAGGGGAGAATGGCTACACCTTC	CASSLRTGENGYTF
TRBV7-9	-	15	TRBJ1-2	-	TGTGCCAGCAGCTCATTAGACGGTCGCACCTATGGCTACACCTTC	CASSSLDGRTYGYTF
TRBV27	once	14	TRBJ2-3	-	TGTGCCAGCAGTTTACTTCCTAGCACAGATACGCAGTATTTT	CASSLLPSTDTQYF
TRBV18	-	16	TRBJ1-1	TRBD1	TGTGCCAGCTCGCCCGGGACAGGGTTTCGGTACACTGAAGCTTTCTTT	CASSPGTGFRYTEAFF
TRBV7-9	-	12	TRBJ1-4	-	TGTGCCAGCAGTATAAGGAATGAAAAACTGTTTTTT	CASSIRNEKLFF
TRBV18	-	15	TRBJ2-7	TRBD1	TGTGCCAGCTCACCATGGGGACAGGGGAAGGGCGAGCAGTACTTC	CASSPWGQGKGEQYF
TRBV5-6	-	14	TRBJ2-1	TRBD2	TGTGCCAGCAGCTTACGCGGGAGTAGCAATGAGCAGTTCTTC	CASSLRGSSNEQFF
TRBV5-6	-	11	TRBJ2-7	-	TGTGCCAGCAGCTTTAGCTACGAGCAGTACTTC	CASSFSYEQYF
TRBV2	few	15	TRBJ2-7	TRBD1	TGTGCCAGCAGCCTCGGACAGGGGATAACCTACGAGCAGTACTTC	CASSLGQGITYEQYF